Shown below are 8 T cell receptor beta chains from a single sample sequenced in a study of cytomegalovirus exposure and HLA in healthy donors. Primers for the PCR totalled 60 Vbeta and 13 Jbeta. The data were produced by immunoSEQ multiplex PCR, yet TCRdb's version contains in-frame clones alone and is incomplete. The sample includes over 150,000 clones, 80% seen only once; the top ten take 8.5% to 10%. Input material: PBMCs. These receptors came from a man between 18 and 35 years old in good health and CMV-seropositive.

The chain is built from TRBV5-1 and TRBJ1-4; perhaps TRBD1 as D (5 bases). Germline V CDR1 and CDR2: SGHRS, YFSETQ. Trimming cost V 0 bases and J 7 bases, with 13 bases left between them. CDR3 length: 15 amino acids. The CDR3 sequence: CASSLGDRKLEKLFF. The CDR3 coding sequence is TGCGCCAGCAGCTTGGGAGACAGAAAACTTGAAAAACTGTTTTTT.

The chain carries TRBV5-4 and TRBJ2-1, with D possibly TRBD1 on 6 matching bases. The CDR3 has 12 amino acids. From germline, CDR1 is SGHNT and CDR2 YYREEE (reference sequence). Trimming shortened V by 4 bases and J by 6 bases, and 8 bases separated the two germline ends. For the CDR3, the DNA is TGTGCCAGCAGCGCCAGGGGCAATGAGCAGTTCTTC. Translation: CASSARGNEQFF.

This clone was picked up a small number of times. J is TRBJ1-2 and V is TRBV5-4, with 9 bases lining up with TRBD1. The CDR3 is 14 amino acids. From germline, CDR1 is SGHNT and CDR2 YYREEE (reference sequence). The trim removed 4 bases at V and 1 base at J, leaving 2 bases unmatched. CDR3 loop: CASSRTGVNYGYTF. The CDR3 DNA reads TGTGCCAGCAGCCGGACAGGGGTTAACTATGGCTACACCTTC.

This clone has more than one count but fewer than ten. The V call is TRBV30, the J call TRBJ1-1, with D possibly matching TRBD1 (5 bases). Germline loops: CDR1 GTSNPN, CDR2 SVGIG (reference sequence). The ends were cut back, 8 bases at V and 10 bases at J, with 20 bases in the middle. The CDR3 has 12 amino acids. The CDR3 spells CAVPHGGTGAFF. The CDR3 region has the DNA TGTGCCGTACCCCACGGGGGGACGGGAGCTTTCTTT.

The chain joins TRBV18 to TRBJ1-2, with D possibly being TRBD1 (6 bases). The CDR3 contains 13 residues. Germline V gene sequence: CDR1 KGHSH, CDR2 LQKENI. Trimming shortened V by 3 bases and J by 4 bases, and 9 bases separated the two germline ends. The CDR3 loop reads CASSPDSAYGYTF. The CDR3 DNA is TGTGCCAGCTCACCGGACAGCGCCTATGGCTACACCTTC.

This clone was counted between two and nine times. The chain employs TRBV19 and TRBJ1-2; D is unresolved. CDR3 length equals 13 residues. Trimming cost V 3 bases and J 3 bases, with 8 bases left between them. Germline loops: CDR1 LNHDA, CDR2 SQIVND (reference sequence). The CDR3 region is CASSIGADYGYTF. The CDR3 DNA is TGTGCCAGTAGTATTGGTGCAGACTATGGCTACACCTTC. Full variable domain (rest looked up from reference TRBV19 and TRBJ1-2): DGGITQSPKYLFRKEGQNVTLSCEQNLNHDAMYWYRQDPGQGLRLIYYSQIVNDFQKGDIAEGYSVSREKKESFPLTVTSAQKNPTAFYLCASSIGADYGYTFGSGTRLTVV.

The chain uses TRBV13 and TRBJ1-1, with D possibly being TRBD1 (6 bases). Germline-derived CDR1 and CDR2 are PRHDT and FYEKMQ (reference sequence). CDR3 length: 17 residues. Trimming took 4 bases from V and 3 from J, leaving 21 bases between them. CDR3 in amino acids: CASSSRYRDTHYTEAFF. DNA for the CDR3: TGTGCCAGCAGCTCCCGTTACCGGGACACCCATTACACTGAAGCTTTCTTT.

The V call is TRBV18, the J call TRBJ1-1; possibly TRBD1 for D (5 bases). The germline CDR1 and CDR2 sequences are KGHSH and LQKENI. This CDR3 is 14 amino acids long. Between the trimmed V and J ends, which lost 2 bases and 2 bases, there was a span of 9 bases. The CDR3 loop is CASSPSGRNTEAFF. The CDR3 DNA follows: TGTGCCAGCTCACCATCAGGGCGAAACACTGAAGCTTTCTTT.